This passage covers 20 T cell receptor beta chains from one sample sequenced in a study of PD-1 blockade in mismatch repair-deficient tumors. The protocol was immunoSEQ multiplex PCR, while the TCRdb copy is restricted to in-frame clones and leaves out a portion. The sample holds some 51,000 clones, over 70% seen once. The sample in question was peripheral blood, obtained approximately 20 weeks after starting pembrolizumab. These receptors came from an adult with mismatch repair-deficient cancer.

This chain joins TRBV20-1 and TRBJ1-1; D gene ambiguous. The CDR3 has 11 residues. The germline CDR1 and CDR2 sequences are DFQATT and SNEGSKA (reference sequence). The CDR3 loop reads CSALKNTEAFF. For the CDR3, the DNA is TGCAGCGCTTTGAAGAACACTGAAGCTTTCTTT.

The DNA of the CDR3 is TGTGCCAGCGCAAAATCGAACACTGAAGCTTTCTTT. Protein sequence: CASAKSNTEAFF. This chain links TRBV7-3 with TRBJ1-1; D is unresolved. Trimming pared 8 bases from V and 1 base from J, leaving 8 bases between. The germline CDR1 and CDR2 sequences are SGHTA and FQGTGA. The CDR3 extends over 12 amino acids.

The chain carries TRBV2 and TRBJ1-3; 8 nucleotides match TRBD1. The CDR3 has 16 amino acids. CDR1 and CDR2 from the germline V gene are SNHLY and FYNNEI. V lost 4 bases and J lost 0; bases outside the gene matches: 5. CDR3 DNA: TGTGCCAGCAGTGGACAGGGGTCTATCTCTGGAAACACCATATATTTT. Translating gives CASSGQGSISGNTIYF.

V and J are TRBV30 and TRBJ1-1, with 9 bases identical to TRBD1. Germline V gene sequence: CDR1 GTSNPN, CDR2 SVGIG (reference sequence). Trimming took 2 bases from V and 6 from J; bases not matched to a gene: 10. This CDR3 spans 15 amino acids. The CDR3 sequence: CAWSRATGGFSEAFF. CDR3 DNA sequence: TGTGCCTGGAGTAGGGCGACAGGGGGGTTTTCTGAAGCTTTCTTT.

The rearrangement uses TRBV30 and TRBJ1-1, with no clear D. Germline values: CDR1 GTSNPN, CDR2 SVGIG (reference sequence). V was pared by 0 bases and J by 0 bases, with 5 bases between. The CDR3 has 13 amino acids. This CDR3 reads CAWSVRLNTEAFF. The CDR3 bases are TGTGCCTGGAGTGTACGGCTGAACACTGAAGCTTTCTTT.

The rearrangement links TRBV5-1 to TRBJ1-3, with TRBD1 matching over 10 bases. The CDR3 length is 15 residues. The trim removed 6 bases at V and 3 bases at J, leaving 6 bases unmatched. Germline CDR1 SGHRS, CDR2 YFSETQ. CDR3 amino acids: CASTSGTGVGNTIYF. CDR3 sequence (DNA): TGCGCCAGCACATCCGGGACAGGGGTTGGAAACACCATATATTTT.

The rearrangement links TRBV5-8 to TRBJ1-5; possible D gene TRBD1, 6 bases. The CDR3 has 15 residues. Germline CDR1 and CDR2: SGHTS and YDEGEE. The ends were cut back, 0 bases at V and 6 bases at J, with 13 bases in the middle. The CDR3 DNA sequence: TGTGCCAGCAGCTTGGTTACGGGGGGCGGTCAGCCCCAGCATTTT. This encodes CASSLVTGGGQPQHF.

This clone was recorded a few times. The V call is TRBV30, the J call TRBJ2-2; tentative D call: TRBD2 (6 bases). CDR1 and CDR2 from the germline V gene are GTSNPN and SVGIG (reference sequence). V lost 3 bases and J 4 bases, leaving 12 bases between the germline ends. The CDR3 loop spans 14 amino acids. The CDR3 here is CAWRRDSSTGELFF. The CDR3 region has the DNA TGTGCCTGGAGGCGGGACTCCTCCACCGGGGAGCTGTTTTTT.

Of note for this clone: Other DNA sequences in this sample translate to the same CDR3. The chain links TRBV5-1 to TRBJ1-5; D is possibly TRBD1 (5 bases). Trimming stripped 4 bases from V and 5 bases from J, with 13 bases between. Germline values: CDR1 SGHRS, CDR2 YFSETQ. This CDR3 has 14 amino acids. The CDR3 DNA sequence: TGCGCCAGCAGCGGGTTCTCGGGGGATCAGCCCCAGCATTTT. Translated: CASSGFSGDQPQHF. Variable domain in full (rest from reference TRBV5-1 and TRBJ1-5): KAGVTQTPRYLIKTRGQQVTLSCSPISGHRSVSWYQQTPGQGLQFLFEYFSETQRNKGNFPGRFSGRQFSNSRSEMNVSTLELGDSALYLCASSGFSGDQPQHFGDGTRLSIL.

The chain uses TRBV18 and TRBJ2-7; possible D gene TRBD2, 5 bases. Per the germline V gene, CDR1 is KGHSH and CDR2 is LQKENI. The CDR3 loop spans 16 amino acids. With 5 bases removed from V and 4 bases from J, the gap between germline ends came to 21 bases. This CDR3 reads CASSTTGFASLYEQYF. The CDR3 DNA reads TGTGCCAGCTCAACCACCGGGTTTGCTAGCTTGTACGAGCAGTACTTC.

This chain connects TRBV4-1 to TRBJ1-5; the match to TRBD1 covers 10 bases. Trimming cost V 0 bases and J 4 bases; bases outside gene matches: 12. The germline CDR1 and CDR2 sequences are MGHRA and YSYEKL. The CDR3 has 19 amino acids. This chain's CDR3 is CASSQEVPAGTGVNQPQHF. The DNA for the CDR3 is TGCGCCAGCAGCCAAGAAGTTCCGGCTGGGACAGGGGTTAATCAGCCCCAGCATTTT.

The CDR3 nucleotides read TGTGCCAGCAGCTTAGTTGGGAGGACAAAAAACATTCAGTACTTC. This translates into CASSLVGRTKNIQYF. The chain links TRBV7-2 to TRBJ2-4; D might be TRBD2 (6 bases). V lost 1 base and J 4 bases, leaving 11 bases between the germline ends. Germline V CDR1 and CDR2: SGHTA, FQGNSA. The CDR3 has 15 amino acids.

V is TRBV27 and J is TRBJ2-3; TRBD2 matches 8 bases. The V and J ends lost 8 bases and 6 bases, in that order; junction bases with no gene match: 16. Looked up from germline, CDR1 is MNHEY and CDR2 is SMNVEV (reference sequence). This CDR3 has 16 residues. The DNA of the CDR3 is TGTGCCAGCCGTACTAGCGGAGGAGGAGGTGGGGATACGCAGTATTTT. Translation gives CASRTSGGGGGDTQYF.

V gene TRBV7-3 combines with J gene TRBJ2-3; either TRBD1 or TRBD2 may supply D (5 bases each). V lost 2 bases and J 0 bases, leaving 12 bases between the germline ends. The length of the CDR3 is 16 residues. The germline V gene encodes CDR1 SGHTA and CDR2 FQGTGA. The CDR3 is CASSLQGDVSTDTQYF. CDR3 in DNA: TGTGCCAGCAGCTTACAGGGAGACGTCAGCACAGATACGCAGTATTTT.

V and J are TRBV14 and TRBJ1-5, with no clear D. The V end lost 1 base, the J end lost 7 bases, and 8 bases lay between the germline ends. CDR3 length: 13 amino acids. Germline V gives CDR1 SGHDN, CDR2 FVKESK. CDR3 sequence (DNA): TGTGCCAGCAGCCAAGGAGAGCGCCAGCCCCAGCATTTT. It specifies CASSQGERQPQHF.

V and J are TRBV7-9 and TRBJ2-3; tentative D call: TRBD1 (5 bases). Germline-derived CDR1 and CDR2 are SEHNR and FQNEAQ (reference sequence). Deletions cut 5 bases from V and 4 bases from J, with 13 bases between. This CDR3 has 14 residues. The CDR3 DNA reads TGTGCCAGCAGCCTCCCGGCAGGGTCAGATACGCAGTATTTT. This codes for CASSLPAGSDTQYF.

Notes on this clone: A read error may account for a junction end that differs from germline. The chain carries TRBV7-7 and TRBJ2-3; possible D gene TRBD2, 6 bases. Germline lookup yields CDR1 SSHAT and CDR2 FNYEAQ (reference sequence). This CDR3 has 17 residues. In DNA, the CDR3 is TGTGCTAGCAGCCCCGCAAGTGGGGGGAGAGGCACAGATACGCAGTATTTT. Protein product: CASSPASGGRGTDTQYF.

This chain connects TRBV4-2 to TRBJ1-5; D unclear. V dropped 4 bases and J dropped 5 bases, with 9 bases sitting between them. CDR1 and CDR2 (germline): LGHNA, YNFKEQ. The CDR3 has 13 amino acids. CDR3 region: CASSRTADQPQHF. The CDR3 nucleotides are TGTGCCAGCAGCCGAACAGCAGATCAGCCCCAGCATTTT.

The J gene is TRBJ2-1, the V gene TRBV7-2; TRBD2 agrees at 7 bases. This CDR3 has 16 residues. Trimming removed 5 bases from V and 3 bases from J; junction bases left unmatched: 10. Germline V lookup: CDR1 SGHTA, CDR2 FQGNSA. The CDR3 coding sequence is TGTGCCAGCAGCCCAAGAGGCGGGGGAAGCTACAATGAGCAGTTCTTC. Translation gives CASSPRGGGSYNEQFF.

The chain combines TRBV19 with TRBJ1-5; 7 bases line up with TRBD1. The V and J ends lost 3 bases and 7 bases, in that order; junction bases with no gene match: 9. CDR1 and CDR2 from the germline V gene are LNHDA and SQIVND (reference sequence). The CDR3 totals 15 residues. CDR3 residues: CASSINRGEEQPQHF. The CDR3 DNA follows: TGTGCCAGTAGTATTAACAGGGGAGAGGAACAGCCCCAGCATTTT. Based on the CDR3 plus reference TRBV19 and TRBJ1-5, the full variable domain is DGGITQSPKYLFRKEGQNVTLSCEQNLNHDAMYWYRQDPGQGLRLIYYSQIVNDFQKGDIAEGYSVSREKKESFPLTVTSAQKNPTAFYLCASSINRGEEQPQHFGDGTRLSIL.